Shown below are 7 T cell receptor beta chains from a single sample sequenced in a study of blood T cell repertoires in COVID-19. Libraries were prepared by immunoSEQ multiplex PCR; TCRdb keeps only in-frame clonotypes and omits some of them. The data show approximately 55,000 clones, around 86% seen once. The sequenced sample consisted of peripheral blood. All receptors come from a man aged 50 to 59 with active COVID-19.

The chain links TRBV7-2 to TRBJ2-3, with 14 bases lining up with TRBD2. CDR3 length equals 19 residues. Germline values: CDR1 SGHTA, CDR2 FQGNSA. J lost 0 bases, V lost 4 bases, and 9 bases had no gene match. The CDR3 DNA reads TGTGCCAGCAGCTCTCGAGGGACTAGCGGGGGCGTTAGCACAGATACGCAGTATTTT. It yields the protein CASSSRGTSGGVSTDTQYF.

V gene TRBV6-6 combines with J gene TRBJ1-2; TRBD1 matches 7 bases. Germline CDR1 reads MNHNY; CDR2 reads SVGAGI (reference sequence). CDR3 size: 12 residues. V was clipped by 5 bases and J by 4 bases; unmatched bases: 1. CDR3 in amino acids: CASSTGAYGYTF. The CDR3 DNA follows: TGTGCCAGCAGTACAGGGGCCTATGGCTACACCTTC.

This chain links TRBV7-8 with TRBJ1-4, with D maybe TRBD1 (6 bases). The CDR3 has 15 residues. CDR1 and CDR2 (germline): SGHVS, FQNEAQ. V was cut by 2 bases and J by 4 bases, with 11 bases left in between. The CDR3 DNA reads as TGTGCCAGCAGCTTAAAGACAGGTCATAATGAAAAACTGTTTTTT. This codes for CASSLKTGHNEKLFF.

The V and J genes are TRBV6-5 and TRBJ1-2; 8 positions match TRBD1. The germline V gene encodes CDR1 MNHEY and CDR2 SVGAGI. The V and J ends lost 7 bases and 4 bases, in that order; junction bases with no gene match: 5. The CDR3 is 13 residues long. The CDR3 sequence is CASTTDRAYGYTF. The CDR3 region has the DNA TGTGCCAGCACAACGGACAGGGCCTATGGCTACACCTTC.

This clone was observed once. J is TRBJ2-7 and V is TRBV2; 7 bases fit TRBD1. The CDR3 is made up of 14 amino acids. CDR1 is SNHLY and CDR2 is FYNNEI in the germline V gene. V lost 7 bases and J lost 4; bases outside the gene matches: 10. CDR3 in amino acids: CASNPQGSSYEQYF. The CDR3 region has the DNA TGTGCCAGCAATCCACAGGGGTCCTCATACGAGCAGTACTTC.

This clone was detected only once. The chain links TRBV5-1 to TRBJ2-7, with D tentatively TRBD1 (5 bases). Trimming took 4 bases from V and 7 from J, leaving 15 bases between them. This CDR3 is built from 13 residues. Germline CDR1 reads SGHRS; CDR2 reads YFSETQ. CDR3 in DNA: TGCGCCAGCAGCCCGCGGACATCTGGGGAGCAGTACTTC. Translation gives CASSPRTSGEQYF.

V and J are TRBV5-1 and TRBJ2-2, with 13 bases identical to TRBD2. Looked up from germline, CDR1 is SGHRS and CDR2 is YFSETQ. This CDR3 region has 16 residues. J gave up 9 bases and V 1 base, and 6 bases lay outside the gene matches. DNA of the CDR3: TGCGCCAGCAGCTTGCCGGGACTAGCGGGAACAAGGGAGCTGTTTTTT. Protein product: CASSLPGLAGTRELFF.